Shown below are 21 T cell receptor beta chains from a single sample sequenced in a study of T cell repertoires and HLA-DP antigens. These receptors have no known antigen. The method was immunoSEQ multiplex PCR; TCRdb's version includes in-frame clones alone and lacks a portion of them. The sample records 65,000 to 90,000 clones, over 75% being singletons. The sample was CD4+ T cells from PBMCs. Receptor source: a man in his 60s in good health and CMV-seronegative.

The chain links TRBV5-1 to TRBJ2-3; 8 bases match TRBD2. Trimming at V came to 3 bases and at J to 5 bases, leaving 11 bases not matched to a gene. CDR3 length: 16 amino acids. Germline V gene lookup returns CDR1 SGHRS and CDR2 YFSETQ. DNA of the CDR3: TGCGCCAGCAGCTCGAACGGCGGGGGGATAAAAGATACGCAGTATTTT. This gives the protein CASSSNGGGIKDTQYF.

The rearrangement joins TRBV7-2 to TRBJ1-1; the D is unclear. V was pared by 0 bases and J by 8 bases, with 16 bases between. This CDR3 has 15 residues. Germline values: CDR1 SGHTA, CDR2 FQGNSA. This CDR3 is CASSLAPGWGGEAFF. The DNA for the CDR3 is TGTGCCAGCAGCTTAGCGCCTGGTTGGGGAGGAGAAGCTTTCTTT.

The chain links TRBV7-8 to TRBJ2-5, with D perhaps assigned TRBD1 or TRBD2 (5 bases each). CDR3 size: 14 residues. Germline CDR1 reads SGHVS; CDR2 reads FQNEAQ. The ends were cut back, 5 bases at V and 2 bases at J, with 12 bases in the middle. CDR3 sequence: CASSPREGQETQYF. CDR3 coding DNA: TGTGCCAGCAGCCCCCGAGAGGGGCAAGAGACCCAGTACTTC. Complete variable domain (other parts from reference TRBV7-8 and TRBJ2-5): GAGVSQSPRYKVAKRGQDVALRCDPISGHVSLFWYQQALGQGPEFLTYFQNEAQLDKSGLPSDRFFAERPEGSVSTLKIQRTQQEDSAVYLCASSPREGQETQYFGPGTRLLVL.

This clone has just a few counts. The CDR3 DNA follows: TGCGCCAGCAGCTTGGCCCCACTGGGGGGGGACAATGAGCAGTTCTTC. It encodes CASSLAPLGGDNEQFF. The J gene is TRBJ2-1, the V gene TRBV5-1, with 7 bases that match TRBD2. The CDR3 consists of 16 residues. Germline V gene data show CDR1 as SGHRS and CDR2 as YFSETQ. The V segment lost 0 bases and the J segment 5 bases; nucleotides outside the gene matches: 8. Full variable domain (rest looked up from reference TRBV5-1 and TRBJ2-1): KAGVTQTPRYLIKTRGQQVTLSCSPISGHRSVSWYQQTPGQGLQFLFEYFSETQRNKGNFPGRFSGRQFSNSRSEMNVSTLELGDSALYLCASSLAPLGGDNEQFFGPGTRLTVL.

This clone was seen ten or more times. This chain uses TRBV27 with TRBJ2-7, with TRBD2 matching 10 bases. With V trimmed by 6 bases and J by 1 base, 18 bases remained unmatched. The germline CDR1 and CDR2 sequences are MNHEY and SMNVEV (reference sequence). This CDR3 spans 19 amino acids. The CDR3 DNA follows: TGTGCCAGCAGCCCCCCTAGCGGGAGACCAGAAGGCCTTTCCTACGAGCAGTACGTC. The encoded protein is CASSPPSGRPEGLSYEQYV.

V usage is TRBV7-2 and J usage is TRBJ1-5; D ambiguous. V lost 3 bases and J 2 bases, leaving 5 bases between the germline ends. This CDR3 region has 13 residues. Germline V lookup: CDR1 SGHTA, CDR2 FQGNSA. CDR3 sequence reads: CASSFERNQPQHF. The DNA of the CDR3 is TGTGCCAGCAGCTTCGAGCGCAATCAGCCCCAGCATTTT.

The V call is TRBV18, the J call TRBJ2-5; TRBD1 is a possible D gene (5 bases). Germline assignment: CDR1 KGHSH and CDR2 LQKENI. Trimming shortened V by 1 base and J by 0 bases, and 6 bases separated the two germline ends. This CDR3 region has 14 residues. The chain's CDR3 is CASSPRRDQETQYF. The CDR3, as DNA: TGTGCCAGCTCACCACGCAGGGACCAAGAGACCCAGTACTTC.

The gene calls are TRBV5-8 and TRBJ2-2; 9 nucleotides match TRBD1. Germline trimming cut 4 bases from V and 6 bases from J; bases unmatched to any gene: 7. Germline assignment: CDR1 SGHTS and CDR2 YDEGEE. This CDR3 contains 15 residues. The CDR3 coding sequence is TGTGCCAGCAGCGACGGACAGGGGTGGGCCGGGGAGCTGTTTTTT. Amino acid sequence: CASSDGQGWAGELFF.

The chain combines TRBV30 with TRBJ1-2; D may be TRBD1 (5 bases). The CDR3 spans 13 residues. V shed 3 bases and J shed 5 bases, with 13 bases lying between them. CDR1 and CDR2 from the germline V gene are GTSNPN and SVGIG (reference sequence). CDR3 nucleotide sequence: TGTGCCTGGAGGTGGCAGGGCGGATATGGCTACACCTTC. This codes for CAWRWQGGYGYTF.

The rearrangement uses TRBV19 and TRBJ2-1; 11 bases align to TRBD2. V lost 1 base to trimming and J lost 15 bases; unmatched junction nucleotides: 11. The CDR3 spans 15 residues. Per the germline V gene, CDR1 is LNHDA and CDR2 is SQIVND (reference sequence). CDR3 DNA sequence: TGTGCCAGTAGTATAGGGCTAGCGGGGGGACCTACCAGGTTCTTC. Amino acids: CASSIGLAGGPTRFF.

This clone was counted a few times. At the DNA level, this CDR3 is encoded by other sequences in the same sample as well. The chain links TRBV7-2 to TRBJ1-1, with D uncertain. Germline V gives CDR1 SGHTA, CDR2 FQGNSA. The CDR3 sequence is 12 residues long. The V end was cut by 3 bases, the J end by 1 base, with 3 bases between. This CDR3 is CASSFPNTEAFF. The CDR3, as DNA: TGTGCCAGCAGCTTCCCGAACACTGAAGCTTTCTTT.

This chain joins TRBV11-2 and TRBJ2-4; D is ambiguous. The CDR3 is made up of 14 amino acids. The V end lost 5 bases, the J end lost 0 bases, and 8 bases lay between the germline ends. Germline V gives CDR1 SGHAT, CDR2 FQNNGV. The CDR3: CASSPPVAKNIQYF. DNA of the CDR3: TGTGCCAGCAGCCCTCCCGTAGCCAAAAACATTCAGTACTTC.

V usage is TRBV4-3 and J usage is TRBJ2-1, with TRBD1 as a possible D gene (5 bases). This CDR3 has 15 residues. Germline CDR1 is LGHNA and CDR2 is YSLEER. V dropped 1 base and J dropped 2 bases, with 9 bases sitting between them. The CDR3: CASSQGWGAYNEQFF. The DNA of the CDR3 is TGCGCCAGCAGCCAAGGCTGGGGCGCCTACAATGAGCAGTTCTTC.

The chain uses TRBV7-8 and TRBJ1-2, with 9 positions matching TRBD1. The V gene end was trimmed by 1 base and the J gene end by 8 bases; junction bases not matched to a gene: 5. Germline V gives CDR1 SGHVS, CDR2 FQNEAQ. The CDR3 totals 14 residues. The CDR3 here is CASSLGQGVGGYTF. CDR3 DNA sequence: TGTGCCAGCAGCTTAGGACAGGGGGTGGGAGGCTACACCTTC.

The genes are TRBV5-1 and TRBJ2-3, with D maybe TRBD1 (6 bases). Trimming took off 4 bases at V and 6 bases at J, with 18 bases between the two ends. CDR3 length: 15 amino acids. Germline assignment: CDR1 SGHRS and CDR2 YFSETQ. This CDR3 is CASSGETGLSDTQYF. CDR3 DNA sequence: TGCGCCAGCAGCGGGGAGACAGGCCTCTCGGATACGCAGTATTTT.

This clone was observed at least ten times. This sequence joins TRBV5-6 and TRBJ1-1, with a tentative D call TRBD1 (6 bases). Per germline, CDR1 SGHDT and CDR2 YYEEEE. The CDR3 has 13 amino acids. V lost 4 bases and J 4 bases, leaving 11 bases between the germline ends. The CDR3 is CASSLDSPTEAFF. DNA of the CDR3: TGTGCCAGCAGCCTGGACAGCCCCACTGAAGCTTTCTTT.

This chain joins TRBV5-6 and TRBJ2-1, with 8 bases matching TRBD2. Per germline, CDR1 SGHDT and CDR2 YYEEEE. This CDR3 region has 16 residues. Trimming at V came to 4 bases and at J to 7 bases, leaving 13 bases not matched to a gene. CDR3 sequence reads: CASSPRISGIGNEQFF. In DNA, the CDR3 is TGTGCCAGCAGCCCCCGTATTAGCGGGATTGGGAATGAGCAGTTCTTC.

CDR3 sequence reads: CASSQAGTGWDGYTF. In nucleotides, the CDR3 is TGCGCCAGCAGCCAAGCTGGGACAGGGTGGGATGGCTACACCTTC. This sequence joins TRBV4-3 and TRBJ1-2; 9 bases map to TRBD1. V gave up 1 base and J gave up 6 bases; unmatched junction bases: 6. Germline V gives CDR1 LGHNA, CDR2 YSLEER. This CDR3 has 15 amino acids.

The gene calls are TRBV10-3 and TRBJ2-1; 8 bases fit TRBD2. The CDR3 consists of 15 residues. Germline V lookup: CDR1 ENHRY, CDR2 SYGVKD. After removal of 5 bases from V and 9 bases from J, the junction contained 12 bases not matched to a gene. The CDR3 sequence: CAISLVLGLGGEQFF. The CDR3 DNA reads TGTGCCATCAGTCTTGTCCTGGGACTAGGTGGTGAGCAGTTCTTC.

This clone appeared a few times. This chain uses TRBV10-2 with TRBJ2-7; TRBD2 agrees at 8 bases. Per germline, CDR1 WSHSY and CDR2 SAAADI. The CDR3 extends over 15 amino acids. With 0 bases clipped from V and 2 bases from J, the junction kept 3 bases outside the gene matches. The CDR3, as DNA: TGCGCCAGCAGTGAGTCGCTAGCGGGTGCCTACGAGCAGTACGTC. Its translation is CASSESLAGAYEQYV.

The chain is built from TRBV18 and TRBJ2-5; no clear D gene. V was shortened by 4 bases and J by 1 base, with 7 bases between the two germline ends. Looked up from germline, CDR1 is KGHSH and CDR2 is LQKENI. The CDR3 has 13 amino acids. The CDR3 DNA reads TGTGCCAGCTCACGTTCCACCCAAGAGACCCAGTACTTC. It is translated as CASSRSTQETQYF. The full variable domain, rest sourced from reference TRBV18 and TRBJ2-5, is NAGVMQNPRHLVRRRGQEARLRCSPMKGHSHVYWYRQLPEEGLKFMVYLQKENIIDESGMPKERFSAEFPKEGPSILRIQQVVRGDSAAYFCASSRSTQETQYFGPGTRLLVL.